These T cell receptor beta chains were read from a single sample in a study of technical replicates of blood from a few donors. Method: immunoSEQ multiplex PCR; TCRdb's copy keeps in-frame clones and lacks some. The sample has approximately 92,000 clones; 95% are singletons. The sequencing input was T cells isolated from PBMCs. The receptors were sampled from a human donor in good health. Both conserved end residues are part of each CDR3. Fields, in order: CDR3 DNA, CDR3 protein, J gene, D gene, V gene. D genes are given only for firm matches.

cdr3_nt: TGCGCCAGCAGCCTGGTGGTACCGGGACAGAGCTCCTACGAGCAGTACTTC; cdr3_aa: CASSLVVPGQSSYEQYF; j_call: TRBJ2-7; d_call: TRBD1; v_call: TRBV5-1
cdr3_nt: TGCAGCGTTGACGGGCAGGGAATACAAGAGACCCAGTACTTC; cdr3_aa: CSVDGQGIQETQYF; j_call: TRBJ2-5; d_call: NA; v_call: TRBV29-1
cdr3_nt: TGTGCCAGCAGCTTATCGGGCGGGGAGCTTCAAGAGACCCAGTACTTC; cdr3_aa: CASSLSGGELQETQYF; j_call: TRBJ2-5; d_call: NA; v_call: TRBV9
cdr3_nt: TGTGCTAGTGGTTTGGTACTATACGGAACCCGGGAGCAGTACTTC; cdr3_aa: CASGLVLYGTREQYF; j_call: TRBJ2-7; d_call: NA; v_call: TRBV12-5
cdr3_nt: TGTGCCAGCAGTCCGTGGGACAGGGGGCCCGGAGGCTACACCTTC; cdr3_aa: CASSPWDRGPGGYTF; j_call: TRBJ1-2; d_call: TRBD1; v_call: TRBV27
cdr3_nt: TGTGCCAGTAGGCCCCGGGACAGCCTCCAAGAGACCCAGTACTTC; cdr3_aa: CASRPRDSLQETQYF; j_call: TRBJ2-5; d_call: TRBD1; v_call: TRBV19
cdr3_nt: TGTGCCAGCAGATGGGCCCCAGACAGGGGGAACATTCAGTACTTC; cdr3_aa: CASRWAPDRGNIQYF; j_call: TRBJ2-4; d_call: TRBD1; v_call: TRBV2
cdr3_nt: TGTGCCAGCTCACCGACTGTACAGGGCCCGAACACCGGGGAGCTGTTTTTT; cdr3_aa: CASSPTVQGPNTGELFF; j_call: TRBJ2-2; d_call: NA; v_call: TRBV18
cdr3_nt: TGTGCCAGCAGCCCCCAGGGTGACGCGGGGGGAAAGTACGAGCAGTACTTC; cdr3_aa: CASSPQGDAGGKYEQYF; j_call: TRBJ2-7; d_call: TRBD2; v_call: TRBV13
cdr3_nt: TGTGCCAGCAGTTACAAGACAGGGTATTACGAGCAGTACTTC; cdr3_aa: CASSYKTGYYEQYF; j_call: TRBJ2-7; d_call: TRBD1; v_call: TRBV28
cdr3_nt: TGTGCCAGCAGCTTGCGGGAGGGGTTAAATGAGCAGTTCTTC; cdr3_aa: CASSLREGLNEQFF; j_call: TRBJ2-1; d_call: TRBD2; v_call: TRBV11-3